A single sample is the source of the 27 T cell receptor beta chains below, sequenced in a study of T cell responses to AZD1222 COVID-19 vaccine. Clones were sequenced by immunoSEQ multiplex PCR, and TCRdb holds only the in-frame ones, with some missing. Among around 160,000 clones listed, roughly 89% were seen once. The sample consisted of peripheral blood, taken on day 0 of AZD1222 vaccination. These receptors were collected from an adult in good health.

The CDR3 loop reads CASSLYGEQTQYF. CDR3 nucleotide sequence: TGTGCCAGCAGTTTATATGGGGAACAGACCCAGTACTTC. The gene calls are TRBV28 and TRBJ2-5; D uncertain. The V gene's germline CDR1 is MDHEN and CDR2 SYDVKM. CDR3 size: 13 residues. Trimming took off 1 base at V and 6 bases at J, with 9 bases between the two ends.

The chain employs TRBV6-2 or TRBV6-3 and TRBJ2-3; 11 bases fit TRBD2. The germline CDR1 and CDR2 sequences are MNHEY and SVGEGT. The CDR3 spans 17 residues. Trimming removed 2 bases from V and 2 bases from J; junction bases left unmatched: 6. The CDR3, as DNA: TGTGCCAGCAGTTACCTCGGGACTAGCGGCCACACAGATACGCAGTATTTT. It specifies CASSYLGTSGHTDTQYF.

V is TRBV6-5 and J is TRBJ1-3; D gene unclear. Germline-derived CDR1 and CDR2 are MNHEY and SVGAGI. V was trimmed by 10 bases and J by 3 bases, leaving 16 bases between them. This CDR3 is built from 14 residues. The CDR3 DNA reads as TGTGCCACCAGAGGACGGCAGTATGGAAACACCATATATTTT. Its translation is CATRGRQYGNTIYF.

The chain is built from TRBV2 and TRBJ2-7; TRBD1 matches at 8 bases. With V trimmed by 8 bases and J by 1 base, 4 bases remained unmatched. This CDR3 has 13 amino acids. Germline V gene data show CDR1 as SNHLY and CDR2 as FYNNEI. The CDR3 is CASRTGISYEQYF. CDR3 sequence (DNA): TGTGCCAGCCGGACAGGGATATCCTACGAGCAGTACTTC.

This CDR3 is CASSLDEHQETQYF. The CDR3 nucleotides are TGCGCCAGCAGCTTAGACGAGCACCAAGAGACCCAGTACTTC. The chain employs TRBV5-1 and TRBJ2-5; D not resolved. Germline V gene data show CDR1 as SGHRS and CDR2 as YFSETQ. V lost 2 bases and J 0 bases, leaving 8 bases between the germline ends. This CDR3 is 14 amino acids long.

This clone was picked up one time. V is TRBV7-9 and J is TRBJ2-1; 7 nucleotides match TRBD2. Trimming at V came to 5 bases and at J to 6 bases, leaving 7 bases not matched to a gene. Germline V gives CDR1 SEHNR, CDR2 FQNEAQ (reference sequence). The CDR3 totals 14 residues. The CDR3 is CASSLVTSANEQFF. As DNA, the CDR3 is TGTGCCAGCAGCCTCGTCACTAGCGCCAATGAGCAGTTCTTC. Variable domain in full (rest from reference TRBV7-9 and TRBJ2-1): DTGVSQNPRHKITKRGQNVTFRCDPISEHNRLYWYRQTLGQGPEFLTYFQNEAQLEKSRLLSDRFSAERPKGSFSTLEIQRTEQGDSAMYLCASSLVTSANEQFFGPGTRLTVL.

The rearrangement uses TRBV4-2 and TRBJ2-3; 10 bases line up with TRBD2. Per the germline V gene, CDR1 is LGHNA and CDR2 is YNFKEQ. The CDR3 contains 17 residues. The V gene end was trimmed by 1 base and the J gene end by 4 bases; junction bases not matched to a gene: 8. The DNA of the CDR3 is TGTGCCAGCAGCCAAGTCCCAGCGGGAGGGCAGGCAGATACGCAGTATTTT. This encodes CASSQVPAGGQADTQYF.

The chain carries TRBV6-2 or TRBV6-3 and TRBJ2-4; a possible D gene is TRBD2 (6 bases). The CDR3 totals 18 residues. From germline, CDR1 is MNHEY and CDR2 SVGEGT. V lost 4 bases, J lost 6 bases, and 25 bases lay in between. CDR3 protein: CASSFYPSPREWLNIQYF. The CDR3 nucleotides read TGTGCCAGCAGTTTCTACCCCAGTCCCCGGGAGTGGTTAAACATTCAGTACTTC.

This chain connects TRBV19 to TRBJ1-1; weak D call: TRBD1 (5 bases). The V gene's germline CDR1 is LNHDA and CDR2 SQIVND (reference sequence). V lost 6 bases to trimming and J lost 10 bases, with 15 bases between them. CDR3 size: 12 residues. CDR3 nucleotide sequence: TGTGCCAGTAGCTCTGGGGGGACCAGAGCTTTCTTT. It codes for CASSSGGTRAFF.

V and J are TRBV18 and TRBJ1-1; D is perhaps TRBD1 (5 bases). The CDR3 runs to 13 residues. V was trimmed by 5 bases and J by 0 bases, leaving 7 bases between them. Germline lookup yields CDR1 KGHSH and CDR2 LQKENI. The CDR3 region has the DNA TGTGCCAGCTCAGGGGACTTGAACACTGAAGCTTTCTTT. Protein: CASSGDLNTEAFF.

DNA of the CDR3: TGTGCCAGAAGCTTGGGAACCGGGACAGGGGAGCACTATGGCTACACCTTC. As protein: CARSLGTGTGEHYGYTF. The gene calls are TRBV5-3 and TRBJ1-2; TRBD1 aligns across 10 bases. TRBV5-3 is recorded as an ORF, its role being uncertain. The CDR3 sequence is 17 residues long. With 0 bases clipped from V and 3 bases from J, the junction kept 8 bases outside the gene matches.

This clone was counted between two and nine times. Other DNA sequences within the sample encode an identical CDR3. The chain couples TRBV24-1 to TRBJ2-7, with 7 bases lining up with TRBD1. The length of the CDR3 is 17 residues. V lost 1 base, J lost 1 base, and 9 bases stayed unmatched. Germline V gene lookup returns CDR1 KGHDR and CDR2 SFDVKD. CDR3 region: CATSDFANRDSSYEQYF. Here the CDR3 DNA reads TGTGCCACCAGTGATTTTGCAAACAGGGACAGTTCCTACGAGCAGTACTTC.

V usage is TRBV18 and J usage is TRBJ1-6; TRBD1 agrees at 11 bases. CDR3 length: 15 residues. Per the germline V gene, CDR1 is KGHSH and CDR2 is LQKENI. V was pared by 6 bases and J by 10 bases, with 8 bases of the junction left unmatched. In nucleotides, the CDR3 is TGTGCCAGCTCCCCGCTGGACAGGGGGCAATCACCCCTCCACTTT. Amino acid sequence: CASSPLDRGQSPLHF.

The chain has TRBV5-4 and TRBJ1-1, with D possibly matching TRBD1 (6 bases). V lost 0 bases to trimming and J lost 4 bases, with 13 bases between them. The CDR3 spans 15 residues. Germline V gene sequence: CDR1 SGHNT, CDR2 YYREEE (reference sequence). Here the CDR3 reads CASSLDLGAATEAFF. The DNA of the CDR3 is TGTGCCAGCAGCTTGGACCTGGGGGCGGCCACTGAAGCTTTCTTT.

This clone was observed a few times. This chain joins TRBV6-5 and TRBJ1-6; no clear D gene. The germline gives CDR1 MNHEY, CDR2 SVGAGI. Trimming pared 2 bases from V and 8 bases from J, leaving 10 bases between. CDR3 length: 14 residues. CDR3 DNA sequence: TGTGCCAGCAGTTACGTTGGGGAGGATTCACCCCTCCACTTT. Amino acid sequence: CASSYVGEDSPLHF.

The CDR3 sequence is CASSLRSGFGELFF. The CDR3 coding sequence is TGCGCCAGCAGCCTTCGGTCAGGGTTCGGGGAGCTGTTTTTT. V gene TRBV4-3 combines with J gene TRBJ2-2, with TRBD1 as a possible D gene (5 bases). The germline V gene encodes CDR1 LGHNA and CDR2 YSLEER. This CDR3 region has 14 residues. Trimming took off 4 bases at V and 7 bases at J, with 13 bases between the two ends.

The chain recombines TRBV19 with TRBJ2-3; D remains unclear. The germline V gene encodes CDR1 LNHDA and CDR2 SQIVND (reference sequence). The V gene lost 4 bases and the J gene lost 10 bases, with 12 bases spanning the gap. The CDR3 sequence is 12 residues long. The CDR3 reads CASSTSRLSQYF. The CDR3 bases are TGTGCCAGTAGTACTTCCCGACTGTCGCAGTATTTT. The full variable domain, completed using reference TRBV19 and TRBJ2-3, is DGGITQSPKYLFRKEGQNVTLSCEQNLNHDAMYWYRQDPGQGLRLIYYSQIVNDFQKGDIAEGYSVSREKKESFPLTVTSAQKNPTAFYLCASSTSRLSQYFGPGTRLTVL.

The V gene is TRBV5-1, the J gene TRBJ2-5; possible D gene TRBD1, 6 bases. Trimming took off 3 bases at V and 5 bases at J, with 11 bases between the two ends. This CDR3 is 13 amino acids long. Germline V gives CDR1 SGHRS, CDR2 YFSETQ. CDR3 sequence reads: CASSSTGWETQYF. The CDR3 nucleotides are TGCGCCAGCAGCTCGACAGGCTGGGAGACCCAGTACTTC.

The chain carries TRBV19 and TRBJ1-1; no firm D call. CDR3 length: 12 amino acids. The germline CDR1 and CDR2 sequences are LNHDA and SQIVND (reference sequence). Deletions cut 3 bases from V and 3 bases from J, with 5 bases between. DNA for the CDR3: TGTGCCAGTAGTATCTCCTACACTGAAGCTTTCTTT. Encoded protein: CASSISYTEAFF.

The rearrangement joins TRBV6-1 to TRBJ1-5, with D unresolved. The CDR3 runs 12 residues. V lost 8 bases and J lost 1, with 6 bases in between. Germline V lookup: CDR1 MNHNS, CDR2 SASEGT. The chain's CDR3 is CASGESNQPQHF. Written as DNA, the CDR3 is TGTGCCAGCGGGGAGAGCAATCAGCCCCAGCATTTT.

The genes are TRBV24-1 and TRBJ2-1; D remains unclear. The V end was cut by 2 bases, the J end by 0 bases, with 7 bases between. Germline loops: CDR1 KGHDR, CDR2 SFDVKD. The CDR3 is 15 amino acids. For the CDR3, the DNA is TGTGCCACCAGTGATTCCTGGAGCTCCTACAATGAGCAGTTCTTC. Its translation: CATSDSWSSYNEQFF.

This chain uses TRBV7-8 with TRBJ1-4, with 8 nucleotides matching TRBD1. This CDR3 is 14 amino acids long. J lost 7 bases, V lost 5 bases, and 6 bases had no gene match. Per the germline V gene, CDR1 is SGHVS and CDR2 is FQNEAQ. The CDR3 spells CASSADRVVEKLFF. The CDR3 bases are TGTGCCAGCAGCGCGGACAGGGTTGTTGAAAAACTGTTTTTT.

CDR3 in amino acids: CASSPGTGGDTQYF. The CDR3 DNA follows: TGTGCCAGCTCACCCGGGACAGGTGGGGATACGCAGTATTTT. The chain couples TRBV18 to TRBJ2-3; TRBD1 matches 8 bases. The J segment lost 6 bases and the V segment lost 3 bases, leaving 5 bases of the junction unmatched. The germline V gene has CDR1 KGHSH and CDR2 LQKENI. The CDR3 length is 14 residues.

CDR3 nucleotide sequence: TGTGCCACCTACGACGGGGCCAACGTCCTGACTTTC. This sequence encodes CATYDGANVLTF. The V and J genes are TRBV12-3 or TRBV12-4 and TRBJ2-6, with no clear D. Trimming took 10 bases from V and 4 from J, leaving 8 bases between them. This CDR3 contains 12 residues.

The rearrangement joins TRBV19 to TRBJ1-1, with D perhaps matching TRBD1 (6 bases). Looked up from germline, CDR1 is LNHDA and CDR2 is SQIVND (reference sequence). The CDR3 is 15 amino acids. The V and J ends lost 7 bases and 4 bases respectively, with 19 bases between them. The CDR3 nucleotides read TGTGCCAGTACGGGTCTGTCGTTGGGGGCCACTGAAGCTTTCTTT. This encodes CASTGLSLGATEAFF.

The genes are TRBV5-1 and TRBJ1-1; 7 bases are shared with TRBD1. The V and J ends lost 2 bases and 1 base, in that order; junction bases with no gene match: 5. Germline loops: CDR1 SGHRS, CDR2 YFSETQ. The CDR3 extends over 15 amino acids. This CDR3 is CASSFAGQENTEAFF. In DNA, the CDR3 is TGCGCCAGCAGCTTCGCCGGACAGGAGAACACTGAAGCTTTCTTT. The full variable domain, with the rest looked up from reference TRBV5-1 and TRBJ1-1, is KAGVTQTPRYLIKTRGQQVTLSCSPISGHRSVSWYQQTPGQGLQFLFEYFSETQRNKGNFPGRFSGRQFSNSRSEMNVSTLELGDSALYLCASSFAGQENTEAFFGQGTRLTVV.

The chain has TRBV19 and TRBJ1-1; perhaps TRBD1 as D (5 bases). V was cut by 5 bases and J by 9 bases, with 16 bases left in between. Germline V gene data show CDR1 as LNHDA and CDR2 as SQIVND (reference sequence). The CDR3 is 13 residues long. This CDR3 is CASSPRDAKKAFF. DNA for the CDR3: TGTGCCAGTAGTCCCCGGGACGCAAAGAAAGCTTTCTTT.